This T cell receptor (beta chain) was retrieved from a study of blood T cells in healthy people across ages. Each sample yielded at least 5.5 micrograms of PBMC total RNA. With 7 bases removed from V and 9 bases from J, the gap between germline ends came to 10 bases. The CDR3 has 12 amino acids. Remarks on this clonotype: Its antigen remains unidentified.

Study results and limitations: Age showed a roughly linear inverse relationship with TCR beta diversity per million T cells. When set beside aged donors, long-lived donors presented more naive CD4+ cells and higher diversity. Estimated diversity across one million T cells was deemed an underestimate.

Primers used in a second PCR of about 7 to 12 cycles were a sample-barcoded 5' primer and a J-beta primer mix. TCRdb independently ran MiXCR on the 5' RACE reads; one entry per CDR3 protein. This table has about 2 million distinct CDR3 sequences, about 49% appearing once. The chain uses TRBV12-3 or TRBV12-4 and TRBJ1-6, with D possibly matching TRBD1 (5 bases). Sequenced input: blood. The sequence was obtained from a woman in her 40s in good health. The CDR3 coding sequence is TGTGCCAGCACCGCAGGGCGTTCACCCCTCCACTTT. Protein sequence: CASTAGRSPLHF.